This T cell receptor beta chain was sequenced during a study of T cells in tuberculosis. Time point here: new active TB diagnosis, blood taken before or within 7 days of starting treatment. Each patient had positive sputum smear microscopy and/or positive culture. Assay used: immunoSEQ multiplex PCR; TCRdb lists only in-frame clones, some missing. The sample yields roughly 34,000 clones, roughly 86% seen once. Trimming at V came to 1 base and at J to 9 bases, leaving 8 bases not matched to a gene. Germline V gene sequence: CDR1 MGHRA, CDR2 YSYEKL. The CDR3 length is 16 residues. This specimen was PBMCs, taken at tuberculosis diagnosis. The chain employs TRBV4-1 and TRBJ2-1; 11 nucleotides match TRBD2. This TCR derives from an adult with tuberculosis. The CDR3 loop reads CASSQAGTSGTGEQFF. The CDR3 nucleotides are TGCGCCAGCAGCCAAGCCGGGACTAGCGGAACCGGTGAGCAGTTCTTC.